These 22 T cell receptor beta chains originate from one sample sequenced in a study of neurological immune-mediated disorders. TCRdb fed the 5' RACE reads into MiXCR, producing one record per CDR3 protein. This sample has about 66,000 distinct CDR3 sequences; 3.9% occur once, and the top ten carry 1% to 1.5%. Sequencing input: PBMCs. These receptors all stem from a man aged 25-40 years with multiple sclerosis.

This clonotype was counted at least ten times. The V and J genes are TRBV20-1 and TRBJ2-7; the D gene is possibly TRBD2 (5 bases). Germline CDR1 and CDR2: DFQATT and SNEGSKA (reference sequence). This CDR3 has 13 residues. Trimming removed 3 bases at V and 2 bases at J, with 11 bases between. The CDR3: CSARSGVPYEQYF. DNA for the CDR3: TGCAGTGCTAGGAGCGGAGTCCCCTACGAGCAGTACTTC.

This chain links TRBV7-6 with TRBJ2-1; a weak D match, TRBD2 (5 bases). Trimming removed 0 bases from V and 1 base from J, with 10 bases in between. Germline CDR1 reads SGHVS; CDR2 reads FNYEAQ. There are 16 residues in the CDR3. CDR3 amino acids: CASSLARASSYNEQFF. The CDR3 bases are TGTGCCAGCAGCTTAGCGCGGGCATCTTCCTACAATGAGCAGTTCTTC.

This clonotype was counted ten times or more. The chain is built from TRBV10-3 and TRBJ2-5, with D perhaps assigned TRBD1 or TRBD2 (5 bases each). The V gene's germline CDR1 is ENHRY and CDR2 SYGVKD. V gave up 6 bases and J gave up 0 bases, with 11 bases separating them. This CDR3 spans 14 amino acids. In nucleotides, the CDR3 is TGTGCCATCAGGGGGCAGGACTACCAAGAGACCCAGTACTTC. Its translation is CAIRGQDYQETQYF.

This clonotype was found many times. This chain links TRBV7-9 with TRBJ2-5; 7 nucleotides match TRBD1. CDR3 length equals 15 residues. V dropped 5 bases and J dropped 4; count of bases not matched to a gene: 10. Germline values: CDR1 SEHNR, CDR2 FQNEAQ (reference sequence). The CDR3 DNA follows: TGTGCCAGCAGCGCAAACAGGGGATTAACAGAGACCCAGTACTTC. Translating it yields CASSANRGLTETQYF.

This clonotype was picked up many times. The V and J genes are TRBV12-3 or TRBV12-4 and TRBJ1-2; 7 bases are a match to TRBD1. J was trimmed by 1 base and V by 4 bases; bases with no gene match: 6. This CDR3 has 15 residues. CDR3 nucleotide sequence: TGTGCCAGCAGTTCCCGGACAGGTGATAACTATGGCTACACCTTC. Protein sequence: CASSSRTGDNYGYTF.

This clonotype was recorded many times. The DNA of the CDR3 is TGTGCCATCAGTGAGTCCCTGACCGGGCCGGCTGAAGCTTTCTTT. This sequence encodes CAISESLTGPAEAFF. The chain recombines TRBV10-3 with TRBJ1-1, with no clear D. V gave up 0 bases and J gave up 6 bases, with 14 bases separating them. The V gene's germline CDR1 is ENHRY and CDR2 SYGVKD. This CDR3 is built from 15 residues.

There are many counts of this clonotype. The CDR3 bases are TGTGCCAGCAGCCCGGACAGGGGAGAGACCCAGTACTTC. Its protein is CASSPDRGETQYF. The chain joins TRBV7-9 to TRBJ2-5; TRBD1 aligns across 9 bases. CDR3 length: 13 residues. Germline trimming cut 5 bases from V and 4 bases from J; bases unmatched to any gene: 2. CDR1 is SEHNR and CDR2 is FQNEAQ in the germline V gene (reference sequence).

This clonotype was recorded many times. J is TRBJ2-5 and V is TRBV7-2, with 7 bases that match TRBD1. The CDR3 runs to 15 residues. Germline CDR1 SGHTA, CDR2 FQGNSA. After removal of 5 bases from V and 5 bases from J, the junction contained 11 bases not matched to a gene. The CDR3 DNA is TGTGCCAGCAGCCGCAACAGAGGGGGCTGGGAGACCCAGTACTTC. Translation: CASSRNRGGWETQYF.

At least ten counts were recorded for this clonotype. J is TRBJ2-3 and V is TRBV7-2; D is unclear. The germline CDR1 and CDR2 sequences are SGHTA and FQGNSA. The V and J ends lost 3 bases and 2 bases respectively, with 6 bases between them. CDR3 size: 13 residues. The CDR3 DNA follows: TGTGCCAGCAGCTTTCCGAACACAGATACGCAGTATTTT. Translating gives CASSFPNTDTQYF. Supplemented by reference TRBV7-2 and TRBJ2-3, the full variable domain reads GAGVSQSPSNKVTEKGKDVELRCDPISGHTALYWYRQSLGQGLEFLIYFQGNSAPDKSGLPSDRFSAERTGGSVSTLTIQRTQQEDSAVYLCASSFPNTDTQYFGPGTRLTVL.

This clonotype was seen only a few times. The CDR3 reads CASSLAGAQNTEAFF. The CDR3 DNA sequence: TGTGCCAGCAGTTTGGCAGGGGCCCAGAACACTGAAGCTTTCTTT. The rearrangement links TRBV27 to TRBJ1-1; D may be TRBD1 (6 bases). Germline V gene lookup returns CDR1 MNHEY and CDR2 SMNVEV (reference sequence). Trimming shortened V by 3 bases and J by 1 base, and 12 bases separated the two germline ends. The CDR3 covers 15 residues.

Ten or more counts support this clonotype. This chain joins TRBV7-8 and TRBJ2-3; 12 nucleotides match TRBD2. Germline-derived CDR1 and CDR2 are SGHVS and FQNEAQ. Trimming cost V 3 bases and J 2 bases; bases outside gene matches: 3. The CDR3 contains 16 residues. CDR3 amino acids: CASSFSSGGATDTQYF. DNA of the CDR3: TGTGCCAGCAGCTTCTCTAGCGGGGGGGCCACAGATACGCAGTATTTT.

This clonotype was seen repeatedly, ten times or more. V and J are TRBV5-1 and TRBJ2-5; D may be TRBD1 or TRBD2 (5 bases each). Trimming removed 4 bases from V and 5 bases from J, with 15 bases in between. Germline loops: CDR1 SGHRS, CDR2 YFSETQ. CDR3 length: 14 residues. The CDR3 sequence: CASSPNWGGETQYF. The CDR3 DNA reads TGCGCCAGCAGCCCGAACTGGGGCGGGGAGACCCAGTACTTC. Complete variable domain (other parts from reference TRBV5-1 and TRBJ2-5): KAGVTQTPRYLIKTRGQQVTLSCSPISGHRSVSWYQQTPGQGLQFLFEYFSETQRNKGNFPGRFSGRQFSNSRSEMNVSTLELGDSALYLCASSPNWGGETQYFGPGTRLLVL.

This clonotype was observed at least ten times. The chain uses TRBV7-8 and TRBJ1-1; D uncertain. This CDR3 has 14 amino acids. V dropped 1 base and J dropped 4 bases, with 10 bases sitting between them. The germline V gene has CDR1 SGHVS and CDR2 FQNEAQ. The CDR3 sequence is CASSLEGMSTEAFF. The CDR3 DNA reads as TGTGCCAGCAGCTTAGAGGGTATGAGCACTGAAGCTTTCTTT.

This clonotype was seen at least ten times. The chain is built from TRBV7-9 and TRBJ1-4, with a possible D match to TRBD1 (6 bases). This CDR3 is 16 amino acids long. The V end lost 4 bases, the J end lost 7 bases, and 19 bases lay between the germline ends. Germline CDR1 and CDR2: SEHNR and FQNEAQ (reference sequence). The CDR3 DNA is TGTGCCAGCAGCTCCTCAGTGACAGGCGGAGCTGAAAAACTGTTTTTT. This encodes CASSSSVTGGAEKLFF. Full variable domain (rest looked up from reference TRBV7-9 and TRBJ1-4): DTGVSQNPRHKITKRGQNVTFRCDPISEHNRLYWYRQTLGQGPEFLTYFQNEAQLEKSRLLSDRFSAERPKGSFSTLEIQRTEQGDSAMYLCASSSSVTGGAEKLFFGSGTQLSVL.

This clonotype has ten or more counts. CDR3 sequence reads: CSARSAPALYEQYF. DNA for the CDR3: TGCAGTGCTAGAAGTGCCCCAGCGTTATACGAGCAGTACTTC. The chain joins TRBV20-1 to TRBJ2-7, with D unclear. The ends were cut back, 2 bases at V and 4 bases at J, with 15 bases in the middle. Germline lookup yields CDR1 DFQATT and CDR2 SNEGSKA (reference sequence). CDR3 length equals 14 residues.

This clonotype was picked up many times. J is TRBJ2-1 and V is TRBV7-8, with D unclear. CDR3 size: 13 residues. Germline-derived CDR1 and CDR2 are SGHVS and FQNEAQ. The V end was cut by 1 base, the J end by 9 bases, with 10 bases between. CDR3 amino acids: CASSLEEGTEQFF. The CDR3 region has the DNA TGTGCCAGCAGCTTAGAGGAAGGTACTGAGCAGTTCTTC.

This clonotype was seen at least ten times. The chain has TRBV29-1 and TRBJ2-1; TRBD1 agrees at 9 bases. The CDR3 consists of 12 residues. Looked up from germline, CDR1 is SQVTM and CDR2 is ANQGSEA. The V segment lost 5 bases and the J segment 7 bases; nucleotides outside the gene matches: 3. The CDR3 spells CSVSDRGNEQFF. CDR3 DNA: TGCAGCGTTTCCGACAGGGGGAATGAGCAGTTCTTC.

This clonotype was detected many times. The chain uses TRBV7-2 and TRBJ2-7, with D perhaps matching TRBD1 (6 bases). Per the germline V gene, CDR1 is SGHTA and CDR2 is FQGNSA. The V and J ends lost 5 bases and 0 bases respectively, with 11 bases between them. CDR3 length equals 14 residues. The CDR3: CASSIGTPSYEQYF. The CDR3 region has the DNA TGTGCCAGCAGCATCGGGACACCCTCCTACGAGCAGTACTTC.

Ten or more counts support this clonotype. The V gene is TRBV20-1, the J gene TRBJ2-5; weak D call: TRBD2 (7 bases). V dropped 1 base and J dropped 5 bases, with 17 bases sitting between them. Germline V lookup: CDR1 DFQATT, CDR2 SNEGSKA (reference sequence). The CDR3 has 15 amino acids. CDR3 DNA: TGCAGTGCTAGAGCCGAGGGGGGGCCCGTCGAGACCCAGTACTTC. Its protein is CSARAEGGPVETQYF.

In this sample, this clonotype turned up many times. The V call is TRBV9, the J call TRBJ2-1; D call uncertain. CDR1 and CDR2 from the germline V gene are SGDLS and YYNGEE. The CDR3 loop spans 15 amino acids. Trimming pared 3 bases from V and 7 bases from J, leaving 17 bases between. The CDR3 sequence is CASSGQNSLGNEQFF. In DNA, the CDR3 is TGTGCCAGCAGCGGCCAAAACTCACTCGGAAATGAGCAGTTCTTC.

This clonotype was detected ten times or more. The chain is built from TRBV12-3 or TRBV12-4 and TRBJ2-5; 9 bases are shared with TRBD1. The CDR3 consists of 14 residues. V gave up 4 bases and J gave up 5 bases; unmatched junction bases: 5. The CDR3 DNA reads TGTGCCAGCAGTTACAGGGGGCCCTGGGAGACCCAGTACTTC. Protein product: CASSYRGPWETQYF.

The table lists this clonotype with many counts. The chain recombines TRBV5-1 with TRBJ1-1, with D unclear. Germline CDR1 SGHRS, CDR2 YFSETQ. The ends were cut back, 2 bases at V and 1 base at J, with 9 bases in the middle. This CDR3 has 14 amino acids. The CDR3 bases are TGCGCCAGCAGCTTCCGGGAGGGGAACACTGAAGCTTTCTTT. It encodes CASSFREGNTEAFF.